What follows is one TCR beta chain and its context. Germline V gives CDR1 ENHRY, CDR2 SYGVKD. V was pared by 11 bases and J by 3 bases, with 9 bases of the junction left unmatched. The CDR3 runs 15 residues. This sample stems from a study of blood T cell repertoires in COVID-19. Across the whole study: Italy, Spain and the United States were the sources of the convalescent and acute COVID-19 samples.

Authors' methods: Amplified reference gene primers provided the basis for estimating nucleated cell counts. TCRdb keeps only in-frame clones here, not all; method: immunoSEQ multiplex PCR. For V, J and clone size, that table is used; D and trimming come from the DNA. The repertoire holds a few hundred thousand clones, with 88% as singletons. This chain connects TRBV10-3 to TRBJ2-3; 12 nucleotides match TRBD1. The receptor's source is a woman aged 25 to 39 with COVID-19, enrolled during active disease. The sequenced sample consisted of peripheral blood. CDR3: CASRRDRGRTDTQYF. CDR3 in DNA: TGTGCCTCCCGCCGGGACAGGGGGCGAACAGATACGCAGTATTTT.